The 5 T cell receptor beta chains presented below share a single source sample, sequenced in a study of shared clonotypes between healthy human individuals. The assay was immunoSEQ multiplex PCR, and TCRdb's table has in-frame clones only and misses some. The profile shows about 1.5 million clones, 95% to 99% of them singletons. The material sequenced was naive CD4+ T cells sorted from blood. Subset reported: CD45RA+ positively selected. The source is a man aged 25-45 years in good health.

J is TRBJ2-5 and V is TRBV7-6, with TRBD1 identical over 7 bases. With V trimmed by 6 bases and J by 5 bases, 3 bases remained unmatched. The germline V gene encodes CDR1 SGHVS and CDR2 FNYEAQ. This CDR3 region has 12 residues. Written as DNA, the CDR3 is TGTGCCAGCAGAGTAGGGGGCGAGACCCAGTACTTC. This sequence encodes CASRVGGETQYF.

The J gene is TRBJ1-4, the V gene TRBV7-3; D remains ambiguous. The V end was cut by 2 bases, the J end by 4 bases, with 5 bases between. The CDR3 extends over 13 amino acids. Germline V gene data show CDR1 as SGHTA and CDR2 as FQGTGA. CDR3 protein: CASSLGVNEKLFF. CDR3 nucleotides: TGTGCCAGCAGCTTAGGGGTTAATGAAAAACTGTTTTTT. Drawing the rest from reference TRBV7-3 and TRBJ1-4, the complete variable domain is GAGVSQTPSNKVTEKGKYVELRCDPISGHTALYWYRQSLGQGPEFLIYFQGTGAADDSGLPNDRFFAVRPEGSVSTLKIQRTERGDSAVYLCASSLGVNEKLFFGSGTQLSVL.

The chain has TRBV2 and TRBJ1-3; a weak D match, TRBD1 (6 bases). The length of the CDR3 is 14 residues. Germline CDR1 reads SNHLY; CDR2 reads FYNNEI. Trimming cost V 6 bases and J 5 bases, with 14 bases left between them. The CDR3 DNA is TGTGCCAGCAGAGCCACAGGGAATAGAAACACCATATATTTT. As protein: CASRATGNRNTIYF.

The chain uses TRBV5-4 and TRBJ2-7; the D gene is possibly TRBD2 (6 bases). V was cut by 4 bases and J by 7 bases, with 21 bases left in between. Germline V gene sequence: CDR1 SGHNT, CDR2 YYREEE (reference sequence). The CDR3 length is 15 residues. CDR3 bases: TGTGCCAGCAGCCCCCAGGGACTTGGCGTCGAGGAGCAGTACTTC. Translating it yields CASSPQGLGVEEQYF.

The chain joins TRBV6-5 to TRBJ2-7; the match to TRBD1 covers 11 bases. The CDR3 spans 15 residues. Looked up from germline, CDR1 is MNHEY and CDR2 is SVGAGI. The V segment lost 0 bases and the J segment 6 bases; nucleotides outside the gene matches: 4. The CDR3 nucleotides are TGTGCCAGCAGTTACTCAGGGACAGGGGGTCTCGAGCAGTACTTC. This translates into CASSYSGTGGLEQYF.